This T cell receptor beta chain was documented in a study of blood T cell repertoires in COVID-19 (dated by TCRdb to about 2020). For the wider study: Collaborator samples came from the United States, Italy and Spain and covered acute and convalescent phases of COVID-19. The dataset comprised deeply sampled blood TCRbeta repertoires from subjects exposed to, actively infected with, or recovered from COVID-19. A de-identified subject ID, COVID-19 status, age in years and sex were almost always included in the sample metadata. The material from the prospective study consisted of cDNA or gDNA derived from T cells, B-cell-depleted T cells, or PBMCs. Where available, HLA class I and class II types were taken from metadata supplied by the sample provider and were not determined by assay-based typing. The repertoires were released in a freely available public database intended as a resource for research on the immune response to SARS-CoV-2. Samples were obtained from the ongoing ImmuneRACE study (first 160 participants) and from 1,254 subjects provided by 6 global collaborators. Results and caveats for the whole study, not just this receptor: The quantity of clinical and demographic metadata differed by source and by participant and was supplied without curation.

TCRbeta CDR3 regions were amplified from genomic DNA using the immunoSEQ Assay, a bias-controlled multiplex PCR. The authors' analysis ran thus. The number of nucleated cells in each sample was estimated by amplification of reference gene primers within the assay. Sequence reads were collapsed and filtered to measure the absolute abundance of every unique TCRbeta CDR3 rearrangement. For each sample, productive Simpson clonality was calculated by taking the square root of Simpson's diversity index across productive rearrangements. The table was pulled from immuneACCESS by TCRdb, which kept in-frame rearrangements only. Such tables lose some clones; where checked, under half of the loss comes from unresolved V genes, and the rest has no known cause. That table is the source of V, J and clone size, and D and trimming were worked out from the DNA. This sample is represented by roughly 240,000 clones; approximately 80% of them were singletons. 1.5% to 2% of the sample rests with the top ten.

Note on this clone: This receptor's antigen is unknown. There are no base qualities to consult, and no much larger clone falls within one base.

V loses 3 bases, J loses 9 bases, and the germline ends lie 9 bases apart. CDR1 SQVTM and CDR2 ANQGSEA were looked up in the germline V gene. The CDR3 covers 11 residues, taking in both the cysteine and the phenylalanine. The retained sequence is limited to the CDR3, 33 bases, with the frame set at the first base. The collaborating institutions used their own protocols to collect whole blood in K2EDTA tubes. For TCRbeta analysis, collaborator samples were shipped as frozen whole blood, as isolated PBMCs, or as DNA extracted from either sample type. The rearranged chain carries TRBV29-1 and TRBJ2-1, and the D gene may be TRBD2, 6 bases matching. The TCR sequence derives from an elderly woman with acute or convalescent COVID-19. Sequenced: peripheral blood. CDR3 sequence: CSVEGGVEQFF. The DNA sequence is given as TGCAGCGTTGAGGGGGGAGTTGAGCAGTTCTTC.